One and the same sample provided the 21 T cell receptor beta chains below, sequenced in a study of a mutant IDH1 vaccine in newly diagnosed glioma. Assay used: immunoSEQ multiplex PCR; TCRdb lists only in-frame clones, some missing. The repertoire holds roughly 72,000 clones, more than 85% seen once, with approximately 0.58% in the top ten. For these receptors, no antigen is known. Indicated time point: week 5, during vaccination. Each dose of the vaccine consisted of 300 ug of mutant IDH1 20-mer peptide, with topical imiquimod. The sequenced sample was PBMCs, obtained from a glioma patient whose treatment included an IDH1 peptide vaccine. Receptors were obtained from a woman between 45 and 60 years old with glioma.

The J gene is TRBJ2-5, the V gene TRBV28; 8 bases are a match to TRBD2. This CDR3 comprises 15 residues. CDR1 is MDHEN and CDR2 is SYDVKM in the germline V gene. After removal of 7 bases from V and 5 bases from J, the junction contained 12 bases not matched to a gene. The CDR3 here is CASTPHSGLGETQYF. Written as DNA, the CDR3 is TGTGCCAGCACCCCCCACTCGGGACTAGGGGAGACCCAGTACTTC.

CDR3 sequence reads: CASSLDWGEGREQYF. In DNA, the CDR3 is TGCGCCAGCAGCTTGGATTGGGGGGAGGGCCGCGAGCAGTACTTC. This chain links TRBV5-1 with TRBJ2-7; 7 nucleotides agree with TRBD2. Germline CDR1 reads SGHRS; CDR2 reads YFSETQ. The trim removed 0 bases at V and 6 bases at J, leaving 9 bases unmatched. The CDR3 covers 15 residues.

J is TRBJ1-5 and V is TRBV28; D is unresolved. Trimming removed 2 bases at V and 2 bases at J, with 10 bases between. This CDR3 spans 15 amino acids. The germline gives CDR1 MDHEN, CDR2 SYDVKM. CDR3 in DNA: TGTGCCAGCAGTTTAGGCAGTGCGGGCAATCAGCCCCAGCATTTT. Its translation: CASSLGSAGNQPQHF.

In the case of this clone: The same CDR3 also results from other DNA sequences found in this sample. This chain joins TRBV19 and TRBJ1-1; D gene unclear. CDR1 and CDR2 from the germline V gene are LNHDA and SQIVND (reference sequence). This CDR3 has 13 amino acids. The V end was cut by 5 bases, the J end by 0 bases, with 7 bases between. CDR3 protein: CASSFYVNTEAFF. CDR3 nucleotides: TGTGCCAGTAGTTTTTACGTGAACACTGAAGCTTTCTTT. The complete variable domain, with remaining parts taken from reference TRBV19 and TRBJ1-1, reads DGGITQSPKYLFRKEGQNVTLSCEQNLNHDAMYWYRQDPGQGLRLIYYSQIVNDFQKGDIAEGYSVSREKKESFPLTVTSAQKNPTAFYLCASSFYVNTEAFFGQGTRLTVV.

The V call is TRBV4-1, the J call TRBJ1-6, with 10 positions matching TRBD1. Germline CDR1 reads MGHRA; CDR2 reads YSYEKL. The CDR3 is made up of 15 amino acids. Trimming removed 1 base from V and 10 bases from J; junction bases left unmatched: 4. CDR3 sequence: CASSQAGTGVSPLHF. CDR3 nucleotide sequence: TGCGCCAGCAGCCAAGCGGGGACAGGGGTGTCACCCCTCCACTTT.

V usage is TRBV6-6 and J usage is TRBJ1-5; no clear D gene. Germline lookup yields CDR1 MNHNY and CDR2 SVGAGI (reference sequence). This CDR3 is 13 amino acids long. The germline V and J ends were trimmed by 6 bases and 4 bases, with 10 bases remaining between them. Written as DNA, the CDR3 is TGTGCCAGCAGATCCGCGGGGAATCAGCCCCAGCATTTT. It translates to CASRSAGNQPQHF.

Details on this clone: A junction end diverges from the germline sequence, so it may reflect a read error. This rearrangement joins TRBV6-1 to TRBJ2-7, with 11 nucleotides matching TRBD2. The CDR3 has 16 amino acids. Germline V gives CDR1 MNHNS, CDR2 SASEGT. The CDR3 DNA is TGTGCCAGCAGGGAAGGCCGACTAGCGGGGCTATACGAGCAGTACTTC. This encodes CASREGRLAGLYEQYF.

The chain couples TRBV4-1 to TRBJ2-4, with 8 bases that match TRBD1. Germline CDR1 and CDR2: MGHRA and YSYEKL. V gave up 0 bases and J gave up 12 bases; unmatched junction bases: 4. The CDR3 runs 13 residues. In DNA form, the CDR3 reads TGCGCCAGCAGCCAAGAGGGGACAGGAACTCAGTACTTC. It yields the protein CASSQEGTGTQYF.

This clone came up a few times. This sequence joins TRBV7-8 and TRBJ1-5, with D perhaps TRBD1 (6 bases). V was cut by 5 bases and J by 3 bases, with 11 bases left in between. Germline CDR1 reads SGHVS; CDR2 reads FQNEAQ. This CDR3 is built from 14 residues. CDR3 nucleotides: TGTGCCAGCAGCCTACGACAGGTCAATCAGCCCCAGCATTTT. Its translation is CASSLRQVNQPQHF.

V gene TRBV5-1 combines with J gene TRBJ2-7; 11 nucleotides align to TRBD2. The CDR3 loop spans 15 amino acids. V lost 0 bases to trimming and J lost 2 bases; unmatched junction nucleotides: 1. Germline V gene data show CDR1 as SGHRS and CDR2 as YFSETQ. CDR3 bases: TGCGCCAGCAGCTTGGGGGGACTAGCGGCCTACGAGCAGTACTTC. The encoded protein is CASSLGGLAAYEQYF.

V is TRBV15 and J is TRBJ1-1; no firm D call. There are 13 residues in the CDR3. Germline values: CDR1 LNHNV, CDR2 YYDKDF (reference sequence). V was trimmed by 0 bases and J by 10 bases, leaving 12 bases between them. The CDR3 DNA reads as TGTGCCACCAGCAGAGAGATAAGAGGGCGAGCTTTCTTT. Protein: CATSREIRGRAFF.

The V and J genes are TRBV28 and TRBJ1-5; 8 bases are shared with TRBD1. The CDR3 has 15 residues. CDR1 is MDHEN and CDR2 is SYDVKM in the germline V gene. Germline trimming cut 6 bases from V and 7 bases from J; bases unmatched to any gene: 11. The CDR3 is CASSAGDRRYQPQHF. CDR3 bases: TGTGCCAGCAGCGCCGGGGACAGGAGGTACCAGCCCCAGCATTTT.

This clone was observed a few times. The V gene is TRBV30, the J gene TRBJ2-7; maybe TRBD1 (6 bases). Germline CDR1 is GTSNPN and CDR2 is SVGIG (reference sequence). V lost 4 bases and J lost 4, with 8 bases in between. This CDR3 spans 11 amino acids. Here the CDR3 reads CAWNREYEQYF. The CDR3 coding sequence is TGTGCCTGGAACAGGGAGTACGAGCAGTACTTC.

The chain combines TRBV5-6 with TRBJ2-1; no clear D. V was pared by 4 bases and J by 12 bases, with 14 bases between. The CDR3 has 12 amino acids. The germline CDR1 and CDR2 sequences are SGHDT and YYEEEE. CDR3 sequence reads: CASSTSALRQFF. The CDR3 DNA reads TGTGCCAGCAGCACCTCAGCGTTGAGGCAGTTCTTC.

This chain joins TRBV28 and TRBJ2-7; D ambiguous. Germline loops: CDR1 MDHEN, CDR2 SYDVKM. This CDR3 has 16 amino acids. Trimming took 3 bases from V and 1 from J, leaving 16 bases between them. The CDR3 region has the DNA TGTGCCAGCAGTTTTACCCTGAAAGCTCCTTCCTACGAGCAGTACTTC. It codes for CASSFTLKAPSYEQYF.

The rearrangement uses TRBV5-1 and TRBJ2-4; D is ambiguous. V lost 0 bases, J lost 8 bases, and 12 bases lay in between. The CDR3 length is 14 residues. The germline CDR1 and CDR2 sequences are SGHRS and YFSETQ. The CDR3 DNA reads TGCGCCAGCAGCTTGGAAGGGTCTCGGGACATTCAGTACTTC. Translating gives CASSLEGSRDIQYF.

The table lists this clone with a count of one. The chain has TRBV28 and TRBJ2-3, with TRBD2 as a possible D gene (7 bases). CDR3 size: 15 residues. The V and J ends lost 3 bases and 5 bases respectively, with 15 bases between them. Germline lookup yields CDR1 MDHEN and CDR2 SYDVKM. The CDR3 protein is CASSFGRGLGDTQYF. The CDR3 DNA sequence: TGTGCCAGCAGTTTTGGGAGGGGGTTAGGAGATACGCAGTATTTT.

The chain carries TRBV5-1 and TRBJ1-2, with D unclear. Germline loops: CDR1 SGHRS, CDR2 YFSETQ. V dropped 5 bases and J dropped 2 bases, with 7 bases sitting between them. The CDR3 consists of 12 residues. The chain's CDR3 is CASRSLNYGYTF. The CDR3 nucleotides read TGCGCCAGCAGGTCGCTAAACTATGGCTACACCTTC. The full variable domain, rest sourced from reference TRBV5-1 and TRBJ1-2, is KAGVTQTPRYLIKTRGQQVTLSCSPISGHRSVSWYQQTPGQGLQFLFEYFSETQRNKGNFPGRFSGRQFSNSRSEMNVSTLELGDSALYLCASRSLNYGYTFGSGTRLTVV.

This sequence joins TRBV19 and TRBJ2-3; D possibly corresponds to TRBD1 (5 bases). V lost 3 bases, J lost 5 bases, and 15 bases lay in between. The germline V gene encodes CDR1 LNHDA and CDR2 SQIVND (reference sequence). The CDR3 is made up of 15 amino acids. In DNA form, the CDR3 reads TGTGCCAGTAGTATGGGCAGGGCCCCAGGAGATACGCAGTATTTT. This codes for CASSMGRAPGDTQYF.

The gene calls are TRBV10-3 and TRBJ1-4, with TRBD1 matching 10 bases. Trimming removed 3 bases from V and 7 bases from J; junction bases left unmatched: 5. This CDR3 comprises 15 residues. From germline, CDR1 is ENHRY and CDR2 SYGVKD. CDR3 DNA: TGTGCCATCAGTGACCCCAGGACAGGGGGTGAAAAACTGTTTTTT. It codes for CAISDPRTGGEKLFF.

The gene calls are TRBV6-1 and TRBJ1-5; no clear D gene. The germline V and J ends were trimmed by 7 bases and 0 bases, with 7 bases remaining between them. The CDR3 length is 13 residues. Germline CDR1 reads MNHNS; CDR2 reads SASEGT. CDR3 nucleotides: TGTGCCAGCATGGACCTTAGCAATCAGCCCCAGCATTTT. It codes for CASMDLSNQPQHF.